The 27 T cell receptor beta chains below come from one sample, sequenced in a study of tumor-infiltrating lymphocytes in primary liver carcinoma. Unsorted whole blood yielded the blood RNA, and germline DNA was also extracted. The researchers produced TCR beta cDNA from approximately 550 ng total RNA with a constant-region primer. Three nested multiplex PCR rounds, a slightly modified ARM-PCR method, built the TCR beta libraries. In the first two PCR rounds, TRBV1-TRBV30 forward primers were paired with a C-beta reverse primer, and each round lasted roughly 10 cycles. TCRdb recomputed calls from the multiplex PCR reads with MiXCR, one row per CDR3 protein. This sample yields 320,000 or so distinct CDR3 sequences, of which approximately 60% are seen a single time; approximately 9% belongs to the top ten. Sequences were obtained from peripheral blood. The source is a man aged 40-49 years with primary liver carcinoma and hepatitis B virus infection.

About this clonotype itself: At one of its ends the junction is not consistent with the germline gene, which may arise from a read error. The J gene is TRBJ2-1, the V gene TRBV6-2 or TRBV6-3; D is ambiguous. The CDR3 totals 12 residues. The germline CDR1 and CDR2 sequences are MNHEY and SVGEGT. The CDR3 DNA reads as TGTGCCTGCAGTTACTCTCGCAATGTGCAGTTCTTC. This sequence encodes CACSYSRNVQFF.

Regarding this clonotype: This may arise from a read error, as a much more abundant clone is one base away. The V call is TRBV6-1, the J call TRBJ2-2; 7 bases are a match to TRBD2. The CDR3 contains 16 residues. Germline assignment: CDR1 MNHNS and CDR2 SASEGT. V dropped 0 bases and J dropped 9; count of bases not matched to a gene: 10. In DNA form, the CDR3 reads TGTGCCAGCAGTGAAGCAAGCGGGAATTTGGCCTGGGAGCTGTTTTTT. Its translation is CASSEASGNLAWELFF.

Details on this clonotype: Just one base apart from a much larger clone, this may be a read error. The chain carries TRBV10-3 and TRBJ1-1, with D perhaps TRBD1 (6 bases). Germline CDR1 reads ENHRY; CDR2 reads SYGVKD. The V gene lost 10 bases and the J gene lost 1 base, with 10 bases spanning the gap. The CDR3 has 12 residues. As DNA, the CDR3 is TGTGCCAGGCGGACAGAGAACACTGAAGCTTTCTTT. Translating it yields CARRTENTEAFF.

This clonotype came up a few times. The chain employs TRBV4-3 and TRBJ2-2; TRBD2 matches 11 bases. This CDR3 contains 20 residues. V dropped 0 bases and J dropped 4; count of bases not matched to a gene: 13. Germline-derived CDR1 and CDR2 are LGHNA and YSLEER. CDR3 loop: CASSQEETSGSWWSTGELFF. CDR3 DNA sequence: TGCGCCAGCAGCCAAGAAGAAACTAGCGGGAGCTGGTGGAGCACCGGGGAGCTGTTTTTT.

Details on this clonotype: Given a much more abundant clone one base away, this may be a read error. The CDR3 sequence: CASRISSGRQDTQYF. The CDR3 DNA follows: TGTGCCAGCAGGATCTCTAGCGGCCGCCAAGATACCCAGTACTTC. The J gene is TRBJ2-5, the V gene TRBV6-2 or TRBV6-3, with 7 nucleotides matching TRBD2. CDR1 is MNHEY and CDR2 is SVGEGT in the germline V gene. The CDR3 spans 15 residues.

This clonotype was detected a few times. J is TRBJ2-1 and V is TRBV5-1, with 10 nucleotides matching TRBD1. V was pared by 4 bases and J by 7 bases, with 5 bases of the junction left unmatched. The V gene's germline CDR1 is SGHRS and CDR2 YFSETQ. This CDR3 spans 14 amino acids. CDR3 sequence: CASSTGTGVNEQFF. The DNA for the CDR3 is TGCGCCAGCAGCACTGGGACAGGGGTGAATGAGCAGTTCTTC.

As concerns this clonotype: One junction end disagrees with the germline gene, perhaps due to a read error. The chain joins TRBV11-3 to TRBJ2-1, with D perhaps TRBD1 or TRBD2 (6 bases each). In germline, CDR1 is SGHNT, CDR2 YENEEA. The CDR3 sequence is 12 residues long. The CDR3 sequence: CANSLDYRGQLF. CDR3 in DNA: TGTGCCAACAGCTTAGATTATCGGGGGCAGTTATTC. Supplemented by reference TRBV11-3 and TRBJ2-1, the full variable domain reads EAGVVQSPRYKIIEKKQPVAFWCNPISGHNTLYWYLQNLGQGPELLIRYENEEAVDDSQLPKDRFSAERLKGVDSTLKIQPAELGDSAVYLCANSLDYRGQLFGPGTRLTVL.

This clonotype was observed many times. V is TRBV11-2 and J is TRBJ2-3; D tentatively reads TRBD1 or TRBD2 (5 bases each). V was shortened by 5 bases and J by 2 bases, with 11 bases between the two germline ends. Germline-derived CDR1 and CDR2 are SGHAT and FQNNGV. The CDR3 consists of 14 residues. The CDR3 reads CASSRGFDTDTQYF. Written as DNA, the CDR3 is TGTGCCAGCAGCCGGGGCTTTGACACAGATACGCAGTATTTT.

As for this clonotype: Being one base from a much bigger clone, this may be a read error. The V call is TRBV28, the J call TRBJ1-5, with unresolved D. In germline, CDR1 is MDHEN, CDR2 SYDVKM. The CDR3 runs 15 residues. CDR3 sequence: CASSPPGLSNQPQNF. CDR3 DNA: TGTGCCAGCAGTCCCCCAGGACTTAGCAATCAGCCCCAGAATTTT.

The rearrangement links TRBV24-1 to TRBJ1-2; tentatively, D is TRBD1 (5 bases). The CDR3 sequence is 13 residues long. The ends were cut back, 10 bases at V and 2 bases at J, with 13 bases in the middle. CDR1 KGHDR and CDR2 SFDVKD come from the germline V gene. The CDR3 DNA reads TGTGCCACGTGGGACGACCAAAACTATGGCTACACCTTC. It is translated as CATWDDQNYGYTF.

This clonotype has at least ten counts. This rearrangement joins TRBV29-1 to TRBJ2-7; D unresolved. This CDR3 region has 12 residues. Germline loops: CDR1 SQVTM, CDR2 ANQGSEA. Between the trimmed V and J ends, which lost 4 bases and 2 bases, there was a span of 9 bases. In nucleotides, the CDR3 is TGCAGCGTTGGAGACGGAACCTACGAGCAGTACTTC. Its translation: CSVGDGTYEQYF.

This clonotype has a count of ten or more. The V and J genes are TRBV4-1 and TRBJ2-3, with D possibly matching TRBD2 (5 bases). The CDR3 contains 14 residues. CDR1 is MGHRA, CDR2 YSYEKL, per germline. Trimming shortened V by 3 bases and J by 5 bases, and 12 bases separated the two germline ends. The CDR3 DNA reads TGCGCCAGCAGCCACCGAGGGCCCGGAGATACGCAGTATTTT. Protein: CASSHRGPGDTQYF.

As concerns this clonotype: Being one base from a much bigger clone, this may be a read error. The chain couples TRBV6-2 or TRBV6-3 to TRBJ1-5; TRBD1 might be the D (6 bases). The CDR3 length is 17 residues. Germline-derived CDR1 and CDR2 are MNHEY and SVGEGT. Here the CDR3 DNA reads TGTGCCAGCAGTTACTCATTCGGAACAGGGAACGGTCAGCTCCAGCATTTT. This encodes CASSYSFGTGNGQLQHF.

This clonotype was counted ten times or more. V usage is TRBV6-2 or TRBV6-3 and J usage is TRBJ1-5; TRBD1 might be the D (6 bases). Between the trimmed V and J ends, which lost 2 bases and 7 bases, there was a span of 15 bases. There are 15 residues in the CDR3. The V gene's germline CDR1 is MNHEY and CDR2 SVGEGT. CDR3 protein: CASSYGHRAQQPQHF. CDR3 in DNA: TGTGCCAGCAGTTACGGGCACAGGGCGCAACAGCCCCAGCATTTT.

About this clonotype itself: One end of the junction varies from germline; a read error may be responsible. The chain combines TRBV4-2 with TRBJ1-6, with D possibly being TRBD1 (6 bases). The CDR3 extends over 15 amino acids. Germline V gene sequence: CDR1 LGHNA, CDR2 YNFKEQ. The CDR3 sequence is CASSQVQGNNSALRF. CDR3 coding DNA: TGTGCCAGCAGCCAAGTCCAGGGGAATAATTCAGCCCTCCGCTTT.

This clonotype was recorded only once. At one end, the junction sequence differs from germline, possibly due to a read error. The chain is built from TRBV11-3 and TRBJ2-2, with D possibly matching TRBD2 (5 bases). The CDR3 covers 13 residues. CDR1 and CDR2 (germline): SGHNT, YENEEA. DNA for the CDR3: TGTGCCAGCAGGTCCCAGAGCGACGGGGAGCTGTATTTT. Its protein is CASRSQSDGELYF.

This clonotype has more than one count but fewer than ten. The chain uses TRBV5-4 and TRBJ2-1; 7 bases fit TRBD2. The CDR3 spans 17 residues. Germline V gives CDR1 SGHNT, CDR2 YYREEE (reference sequence). J gave up 5 bases and V 4 bases, and 15 bases lay outside the gene matches. CDR3 sequence: CASSRGEERGRDNEQFF. DNA of the CDR3: TGTGCCAGCAGCCGGGGGGAGGAGCGGGGCAGGGACAATGAGCAGTTCTTC.

Comments on this clonotype: Being one base from a much bigger clone, this may be a read error. The rearrangement joins TRBV10-3 to TRBJ2-7, with 8 bases fitting TRBD2. The V segment lost 10 bases and the J segment 0 bases; nucleotides outside the gene matches: 11. In germline, CDR1 is ENHRY, CDR2 SYGVKD. This CDR3 is built from 15 residues. The CDR3 nucleotides are TGTGCCAGCTCTCCGGGACTAGTGGGCTCCTACGAGCAGTACTTC. Its protein product is CASSPGLVGSYEQYF.

The CDR3 nucleotides read TGTGCCAGCAGCTCACACTCCGGACGGGGCCAACAGCCCCAGCATTTT. The encoded protein is CASSSHSGRGQQPQHF. This chain connects TRBV7-8 to TRBJ1-5, with TRBD1 as a possible D gene (5 bases). V lost 4 bases, J lost 7 bases, and 20 bases lay in between. The germline V gene encodes CDR1 SGHVS and CDR2 FQNEAQ. This CDR3 contains 16 residues. The full variable domain, completed using reference TRBV7-8 and TRBJ1-5, is GAGVSQSPRYKVAKRGQDVALRCDPISGHVSLFWYQQALGQGPEFLTYFQNEAQLDKSGLPSDRFFAERPEGSVSTLKIQRTQQEDSAVYLCASSSHSGRGQQPQHFGDGTRLSIL.

Concerning this clonotype: This may come from a read error, since a much larger clone is one base off. V and J are TRBV6-5 and TRBJ2-7; 8 positions match TRBD2. CDR1 and CDR2 from the germline V gene are MNHEY and SVGAGI. The ends lost 7 bases at V and 2 bases at J; junction bases unmatched: 7. The CDR3 is made up of 14 amino acids. As DNA, the CDR3 is TGTGCCAGCAACCCAGCGGGAGCAGCCTACGAGCAGTACTTC. Translation: CASNPAGAAYEQYF.

A few counts support this clonotype. One end of the junction varies from germline; a read error may be responsible. The gene calls are TRBV6-2 or TRBV6-3 and TRBJ2-1; 7 bases agree with TRBD2. The CDR3 runs 16 residues. From germline, CDR1 is MNHEY and CDR2 SVGEGT. The DNA for the CDR3 is TGTGCCAGCACCCCGATGGGCGGGAGACCCTACAATGATCAGTTCTTC. Amino acids: CASTPMGGRPYNDQFF.

Details on this clonotype: Relative to the germline gene, one junction end is altered; a read error may explain this. This chain uses TRBV11-1 with TRBJ1-3; no definite D call. The CDR3 has 15 residues. In germline, CDR1 is SGHAT, CDR2 FQDESV (reference sequence). The CDR3 sequence: CASSPDGSPGDTIYF. The CDR3 DNA sequence: TGTGCCAGCAGCCCGGACGGGAGCCCTGGAGACACCATATATTTT.

V gene TRBV7-9 combines with J gene TRBJ2-5, with a tentative D call TRBD2 (6 bases). Germline CDR1 SEHNR, CDR2 FQNEAQ (reference sequence). V was cut by 4 bases and J by 5 bases, with 11 bases left in between. This CDR3 is 13 amino acids long. Written as DNA, the CDR3 is TGTGCCAGCAGCTCGATAGGGAGGGAGACCCAGTACTTC. This encodes CASSSIGRETQYF. The full variable domain, with the rest looked up from reference TRBV7-9 and TRBJ2-5, is DTGVSQNPRHKITKRGQNVTFRCDPISEHNRLYWYRQTLGQGPEFLTYFQNEAQLEKSRLLSDRFSAERPKGSFSTLEIQRTEQGDSAMYLCASSSIGRETQYFGPGTRLLVL.

On this clonotype: The junction departs from the called germline gene at one end, perhaps through a read error. The chain is built from TRBV6-5 and TRBJ2-1, with 11 bases fitting TRBD2. The CDR3 is 15 residues long. CDR1 MNHEY and CDR2 SVGAGI come from the germline V gene. CDR3 loop: CTSSLAELAGESEFF. The CDR3 bases are TGTACCAGCAGTTTGGCGGAACTAGCGGGAGAATCAGAGTTCTTC.

Of note for this clonotype: This sequence may be a read error, since a much larger clone differs from it by one base. The J gene is TRBJ1-1, the V gene TRBV6-5; tentative D call: TRBD1 (5 bases). V lost 4 bases and J 6 bases, leaving 18 bases between the germline ends. Per germline, CDR1 MNHEY and CDR2 SVGAGI. The CDR3 has 15 residues. Here the CDR3 DNA reads TGTGCCAGCAGTTCGTGGGGGGGACTACAGTCTGAAGCTTTCTTT. Its protein product is CASSSWGGLQSEAFF.

As concerns this clonotype: A read error may be the cause here, since a much bigger clone is one base away. The J gene is TRBJ1-6, the V gene TRBV4-3; no definite D call. CDR1 LGHNA and CDR2 YSLEER come from the germline V gene. V was trimmed by 1 base and J by 14 bases, leaving 12 bases between them. The CDR3 totals 13 residues. Here the CDR3 DNA reads TGCGCCAGCAGCCAAGCAATGGCAGACGCCCTCCACTTT. Translating gives CASSQAMADALHF.

V usage is TRBV28 and J usage is TRBJ1-1; no definite D call. Germline V gene sequence: CDR1 MDHEN, CDR2 SYDVKM. V was pared by 2 bases and J by 0 bases, with 7 bases between. The CDR3 length is 14 residues. The CDR3 protein is CASSLVNMNTEAFF. DNA for the CDR3: TGTGCCAGCAGTTTAGTCAACATGAACACTGAAGCTTTCTTT.